This T cell receptor (beta chain) comes out of a study of blood T cell repertoires in COVID-19. Study context: Collection of acute and convalescent COVID-19 samples took place in the United States, Italy and Spain.

Using immunoSEQ multiplex PCR, the repertoire was profiled, and TCRdb retains in-frame clones only, with some absent. The table includes about 310,000 clones, around 90% detected once. Trimming removed 6 bases from V and 5 bases from J; junction bases left unmatched: 5. From germline, CDR1 is SQVTM and CDR2 ANQGSEA. This CDR3 contains 12 residues. Seattle-derived patients entered the study during active infection and were followed longitudinally. V gene TRBV29-1 combines with J gene TRBJ1-2; 8 nucleotides line up with TRBD1. The sequencing input was peripheral blood. The TCR comes from a woman aged 35 to 49 with COVID-19, enrolled during active disease. The CDR3 region is CSVAGGAYGYTF. In DNA form, the CDR3 reads TGCAGCGTGGCAGGGGGCGCTTATGGCTACACCTTC.